The sequence of this T cell receptor beta chain was determined in a study of blood T cell repertoires in COVID-19. Study-wide context: The origin of the acute and convalescent COVID-19 samples was the United States, Italy and Spain. PBMCs, B-cell-depleted T cells, or T cells provided the cDNA or gDNA that made up the material.

Those enrolled in Seattle joined during active infection and were followed longitudinally afterward. The V segment lost 3 bases and the J segment 0 bases; nucleotides outside the gene matches: 5. Germline V gives CDR1 MNHEY, CDR2 SMNVEV (reference sequence). This CDR3 comprises 15 residues. Repertoires were generated with immunoSEQ multiplex PCR, while TCRdb's copy carries only in-frame clones and drops some. The sample has approximately 150,000 clones; 88% are singletons. The clonotype comes from a human donor with COVID-19, enrolled during active disease. The donor label of this sample is uncertain. The chain couples TRBV27 to TRBJ2-7, with 7 positions matching TRBD1. The material sequenced was peripheral blood. The CDR3 DNA is TGTGCCAGCAGTTTCTCGACAGGGAGCTCCTACGAGCAGTACTTC. Translating it yields CASSFSTGSSYEQYF.